This T cell receptor (beta chain) was captured by sequencing in a study of T cells in Graves' hyperthyroidism and ophthalmopathy. Amplified TCR beta CDR3 regions derived from RNA transcripts. The study used the HTBI primer set for a first-round RT-PCR of the TCR CDR3. TCRdb processed the multiplex PCR reads anew with MiXCR; each CDR3 protein has one entry. The profile shows 300,000 to 450,000 distinct CDR3 sequences, about 13% of them singletons. CDR1 is MNHNS and CDR2 is SASEGT in the germline V gene. This CDR3 has 15 amino acids. J was trimmed by 4 bases and V by 7 bases; bases with no gene match: 11.

The sequencing input was blood. This clonotype was sampled from a man aged 25 to 45 with Graves' hyperthyroidism that later progressed to Graves' ophthalmopathy. The chain uses TRBV6-1 and TRBJ2-7, with 9 nucleotides matching TRBD1. CDR3 coding DNA: TGTGCCAGCACCCCCCTCCGGGACAGGGTTTACGAGCAGTACTTC. This gives the protein CASTPLRDRVYEQYF.